These 19 T cell receptor beta chains originate from one sample sequenced in a study of blood T cell repertoires in COVID-19. TCRdb's table, derived via immunoSEQ multiplex PCR, lists solely in-frame clones and lacks some. This sample has under 130,000 clones, with under 90% found just once. Material for sequencing was peripheral blood. Receptors were obtained from a human donor in a cohort sampled during active or convalescent COVID-19.

This rearrangement joins TRBV12-3 or TRBV12-4 to TRBJ1-5; D remains ambiguous. This CDR3 contains 13 residues. V was clipped by 4 bases and J by 9 bases, with 13 bases between them. CDR3 bases: TGTGCCAGCAGTTCTGGGCGCGTCTGGCCCCAGCATTTT. It codes for CASSSGRVWPQHF.

The gene calls are TRBV5-5 and TRBJ1-3; D ambiguous. Trimming removed 0 bases from V and 0 bases from J, with 7 bases in between. The CDR3 is 15 amino acids. CDR1 SGHKS and CDR2 YYEKEE come from the germline V gene (reference sequence). The CDR3 coding sequence is TGTGCCAGCAGCTTGGCAGGAACCTCTGGAAACACCATATATTTT. It codes for CASSLAGTSGNTIYF.

This rearrangement joins TRBV12-5 to TRBJ1-2, with D possibly being TRBD1 (5 bases). The CDR3 has 13 amino acids. CDR1 LGHNT and CDR2 FRNRAP come from the germline V gene. V was pared by 5 bases and J by 6 bases, with 13 bases between. The CDR3 DNA reads TGTGCTAGTGGTCTCCAGGGTATAAATGGCTACACCTTC. Translation gives CASGLQGINGYTF.

This sequence joins TRBV5-4 and TRBJ1-1; D is unclear. Germline V gene lookup returns CDR1 SGHNT and CDR2 YYREEE (reference sequence). CDR3 length equals 15 residues. Trimming took off 0 bases at V and 3 bases at J, with 12 bases between the two ends. CDR3 in amino acids: CASSLAPGTDTEAFF. CDR3 nucleotides: TGTGCCAGCAGCTTGGCCCCAGGTACGGACACTGAAGCTTTCTTT.

The chain uses TRBV2 and TRBJ2-3, with unresolved D. This CDR3 spans 13 amino acids. Germline values: CDR1 SNHLY, CDR2 FYNNEI. V lost 4 bases, J lost 0 bases, and 5 bases lay in between. CDR3 bases: TGTGCCAGCAGTGTGCGCAGCACAGATACGCAGTATTTT. Translating gives CASSVRSTDTQYF.

Only one count was recorded for this clone. The chain employs TRBV15 and TRBJ1-2; no firm D call. CDR3 length: 13 residues. Trimming removed 0 bases from V and 2 bases from J, with 4 bases in between. The germline CDR1 and CDR2 sequences are LNHNV and YYDKDF (reference sequence). DNA for the CDR3: TGTGCCACCAGCAGAGAGGGCAACTATGGCTACACCTTC. Translating it yields CATSREGNYGYTF.

This clone was detected only a few times. V and J are TRBV5-6 and TRBJ2-7; 8 positions match TRBD2. This CDR3 is 16 amino acids long. CDR1 is SGHDT and CDR2 is YYEEEE in the germline V gene. With 2 bases clipped from V and 2 bases from J, the junction kept 9 bases outside the gene matches. The CDR3 coding sequence is TGTGCCAGCAGCTTAGAGGGGCGGGGGGCGACCTACGAGCAGTACTTC. Its protein product is CASSLEGRGATYEQYF.

The V call is TRBV7-3, the J call TRBJ2-6; a weak D match, TRBD2 (6 bases). This CDR3 contains 17 residues. Germline V gene sequence: CDR1 SGHTA, CDR2 FQGTGA. Deletions cut 1 base from V and 2 bases from J, with 12 bases between. CDR3 in amino acids: CASSLIPSGAGANVLTF. The CDR3 nucleotides are TGTGCCAGCAGCTTAATCCCTTCGGGAGCTGGGGCCAACGTCCTGACTTTC. The full variable domain, rest sourced from reference TRBV7-3 and TRBJ2-6, is GAGVSQTPSNKVTEKGKYVELRCDPISGHTALYWYRQSLGQGPEFLIYFQGTGAADDSGLPNDRFFAVRPEGSVSTLKIQRTERGDSAVYLCASSLIPSGAGANVLTFGAGSRLTVL.

The V call is TRBV15, the J call TRBJ1-2; 7 bases agree with TRBD1. The J segment lost 5 bases and the V segment lost 0 bases, leaving 6 bases of the junction unmatched. The CDR3 is 15 residues long. The germline CDR1 and CDR2 sequences are LNHNV and YYDKDF (reference sequence). The CDR3 DNA sequence: TGTGCCACCAGCAGAGAATTGGGCAGGGGGTATGGCTACACCTTC. This encodes CATSRELGRGYGYTF.

This sequence joins TRBV5-8 and TRBJ2-5; D remains unclear. The CDR3 length is 17 residues. Germline values: CDR1 SGHTS, CDR2 YDEGEE. V shed 4 bases and J shed 5 bases, with 24 bases lying between them. This CDR3 reads CASSPTRWQNYWETQYF. CDR3 in DNA: TGTGCCAGCAGCCCGACAAGGTGGCAAAATTATTGGGAGACCCAGTACTTC.

The chain recombines TRBV7-3 with TRBJ1-1, with D possibly matching TRBD1 (5 bases). The CDR3 spans 18 residues. Germline CDR1 SGHTA, CDR2 FQGTGA. Trimming removed 5 bases at V and 0 bases at J, with 22 bases between. CDR3 bases: TGTGCCAGCAGCGTTTTGGGGCGGCAGAATGACATGAACACTGAAGCTTTCTTT. Protein: CASSVLGRQNDMNTEAFF.

The chain links TRBV9 to TRBJ2-3; TRBD2 matches 10 bases. Trimming at V came to 0 bases and at J to 3 bases, leaving 10 bases not matched to a gene. Germline CDR1 SGDLS, CDR2 YYNGEE. This CDR3 comprises 18 residues. The chain's CDR3 is CASSVELAGAAGTDTQYF. The CDR3 bases are TGTGCCAGCAGCGTAGAGCTAGCGGGGGCGGCTGGGACAGATACGCAGTATTTT. The full variable domain, rest sourced from reference TRBV9 and TRBJ2-3, is DSGVTQTPKHLITATGQRVTLRCSPRSGDLSVYWYQQSLDQGLQFLIQYYNGEERAKGNILERFSAQQFPDLHSELNLSSLELGDSALYFCASSVELAGAAGTDTQYFGPGTRLTVL.

The chain joins TRBV10-2 to TRBJ1-4, with TRBD1 matching 11 bases. The CDR3 is made up of 13 amino acids. From germline, CDR1 is WSHSY and CDR2 SAAADI. Unmatched junction bases numbered 1, after V lost 6 bases and J lost 7 bases. DNA of the CDR3: TGCGCCAGCAGGGACAGGGGGCGTGAAAAACTGTTTTTT. It codes for CASRDRGREKLFF.

The chain recombines TRBV25-1 with TRBJ1-6, with 12 nucleotides matching TRBD1. This CDR3 contains 17 residues. After removal of 3 bases from V and 10 bases from J, the junction contained 10 bases not matched to a gene. Germline lookup yields CDR1 MGHDK and CDR2 SYGVNS. CDR3: CASSEGTGTGGWSPLHF. The CDR3 DNA sequence: TGTGCCAGCAGTGAGGGGACGGGGACAGGGGGCTGGTCACCCCTCCACTTT.

In this sample, this clone turned up once. The rearrangement links TRBV7-8 to TRBJ2-2, with TRBD2 identical over 10 bases. V lost 1 base to trimming and J lost 4 bases; unmatched junction nucleotides: 3. The CDR3 length is 16 residues. Germline CDR1 and CDR2: SGHVS and FQNEAQ. The CDR3 protein is CASSLEASGGTGELFF. Here the CDR3 DNA reads TGTGCCAGCAGCTTAGAAGCTAGCGGGGGCACCGGGGAGCTGTTTTTT.

The V gene is TRBV24-1, the J gene TRBJ2-5; D is possibly TRBD2 (6 bases). Germline V lookup: CDR1 KGHDR, CDR2 SFDVKD. This CDR3 has 15 amino acids. V gave up 4 bases and J gave up 0 bases, with 11 bases separating them. This CDR3 reads CATSEAGGYQETQYF. The CDR3 DNA reads TGTGCCACCAGTGAGGCCGGGGGTTACCAAGAGACCCAGTACTTC.

Regarding this clone: Other DNA sequences in this specimen translate into the identical CDR3. This sequence joins TRBV7-9 and TRBJ1-5, with 7 bases lining up with TRBD1. The germline CDR1 and CDR2 sequences are SEHNR and FQNEAQ (reference sequence). CDR3 size: 12 residues. Trimming took 8 bases from V and 3 from J; bases not matched to a gene: 1. As DNA, the CDR3 is TGTGCCAGCGGGACAGACAATCAGCCCCAGCATTTT. It is translated as CASGTDNQPQHF.

The chain has TRBV4-2 and TRBJ2-5; 11 bases fit TRBD1. CDR3 length equals 16 residues. From germline, CDR1 is LGHNA and CDR2 YNFKEQ. V shed 4 bases and J 4 bases; nucleotides not matched to a gene: 8. The DNA for the CDR3 is TGTGCCAGCAGCCGCCTGGACAGGGGGCGCGGAGAGACCCAGTACTTC. Protein: CASSRLDRGRGETQYF.

The chain combines TRBV7-3 with TRBJ2-1, with 7 bases that match TRBD2. The germline V gene has CDR1 SGHTA and CDR2 FQGTGA. Trimming cost V 5 bases and J 8 bases; bases outside gene matches: 12. The CDR3 is 15 residues long. The CDR3 region is CASSVNGLVGDEQFF. The CDR3 nucleotides are TGTGCCAGCAGCGTAAACGGACTAGTAGGGGATGAGCAGTTCTTC.